This T cell receptor (beta chain) was profiled in a study of cytomegalovirus exposure and HLA in healthy donors. On the study more broadly: The same platform was used for the 120 or so validation repertoires as for the roughly 700 first-cohort repertoires, as reported in a later analysis.

Broader study findings: The study designated 150 or so TCR beta chains cytomegalovirus-associated. Many donors shared some public TCRs, even though most TCR sequences were rare.

Donors came from a validation cohort of some 130 subjects, distinct from the first 666-subject cohort. The CDR3 length is 14 residues. Germline CDR1 and CDR2: MNHEY and SVGAGI. V was clipped by 4 bases and J by 7 bases; unmatched bases: 5. The method was immunoSEQ multiplex PCR; TCRdb's version includes in-frame clones alone and lacks a portion of them. The sample has approximately 200,000 clones; 75% to 95% are singletons. This clone is a singleton in its sample. Its target is unknown. The sequencing input was PBMCs. The chain has TRBV6-5 and TRBJ1-2, with 11 bases aligning to TRBD1. This TCR derives from a woman aged 18-29 years in good health and CMV-seronegative. The CDR3 loop is CASSWTGGEGGYTF. Written as DNA, the CDR3 is TGTGCCAGCAGTTGGACAGGGGGCGAGGGTGGCTACACCTTC.